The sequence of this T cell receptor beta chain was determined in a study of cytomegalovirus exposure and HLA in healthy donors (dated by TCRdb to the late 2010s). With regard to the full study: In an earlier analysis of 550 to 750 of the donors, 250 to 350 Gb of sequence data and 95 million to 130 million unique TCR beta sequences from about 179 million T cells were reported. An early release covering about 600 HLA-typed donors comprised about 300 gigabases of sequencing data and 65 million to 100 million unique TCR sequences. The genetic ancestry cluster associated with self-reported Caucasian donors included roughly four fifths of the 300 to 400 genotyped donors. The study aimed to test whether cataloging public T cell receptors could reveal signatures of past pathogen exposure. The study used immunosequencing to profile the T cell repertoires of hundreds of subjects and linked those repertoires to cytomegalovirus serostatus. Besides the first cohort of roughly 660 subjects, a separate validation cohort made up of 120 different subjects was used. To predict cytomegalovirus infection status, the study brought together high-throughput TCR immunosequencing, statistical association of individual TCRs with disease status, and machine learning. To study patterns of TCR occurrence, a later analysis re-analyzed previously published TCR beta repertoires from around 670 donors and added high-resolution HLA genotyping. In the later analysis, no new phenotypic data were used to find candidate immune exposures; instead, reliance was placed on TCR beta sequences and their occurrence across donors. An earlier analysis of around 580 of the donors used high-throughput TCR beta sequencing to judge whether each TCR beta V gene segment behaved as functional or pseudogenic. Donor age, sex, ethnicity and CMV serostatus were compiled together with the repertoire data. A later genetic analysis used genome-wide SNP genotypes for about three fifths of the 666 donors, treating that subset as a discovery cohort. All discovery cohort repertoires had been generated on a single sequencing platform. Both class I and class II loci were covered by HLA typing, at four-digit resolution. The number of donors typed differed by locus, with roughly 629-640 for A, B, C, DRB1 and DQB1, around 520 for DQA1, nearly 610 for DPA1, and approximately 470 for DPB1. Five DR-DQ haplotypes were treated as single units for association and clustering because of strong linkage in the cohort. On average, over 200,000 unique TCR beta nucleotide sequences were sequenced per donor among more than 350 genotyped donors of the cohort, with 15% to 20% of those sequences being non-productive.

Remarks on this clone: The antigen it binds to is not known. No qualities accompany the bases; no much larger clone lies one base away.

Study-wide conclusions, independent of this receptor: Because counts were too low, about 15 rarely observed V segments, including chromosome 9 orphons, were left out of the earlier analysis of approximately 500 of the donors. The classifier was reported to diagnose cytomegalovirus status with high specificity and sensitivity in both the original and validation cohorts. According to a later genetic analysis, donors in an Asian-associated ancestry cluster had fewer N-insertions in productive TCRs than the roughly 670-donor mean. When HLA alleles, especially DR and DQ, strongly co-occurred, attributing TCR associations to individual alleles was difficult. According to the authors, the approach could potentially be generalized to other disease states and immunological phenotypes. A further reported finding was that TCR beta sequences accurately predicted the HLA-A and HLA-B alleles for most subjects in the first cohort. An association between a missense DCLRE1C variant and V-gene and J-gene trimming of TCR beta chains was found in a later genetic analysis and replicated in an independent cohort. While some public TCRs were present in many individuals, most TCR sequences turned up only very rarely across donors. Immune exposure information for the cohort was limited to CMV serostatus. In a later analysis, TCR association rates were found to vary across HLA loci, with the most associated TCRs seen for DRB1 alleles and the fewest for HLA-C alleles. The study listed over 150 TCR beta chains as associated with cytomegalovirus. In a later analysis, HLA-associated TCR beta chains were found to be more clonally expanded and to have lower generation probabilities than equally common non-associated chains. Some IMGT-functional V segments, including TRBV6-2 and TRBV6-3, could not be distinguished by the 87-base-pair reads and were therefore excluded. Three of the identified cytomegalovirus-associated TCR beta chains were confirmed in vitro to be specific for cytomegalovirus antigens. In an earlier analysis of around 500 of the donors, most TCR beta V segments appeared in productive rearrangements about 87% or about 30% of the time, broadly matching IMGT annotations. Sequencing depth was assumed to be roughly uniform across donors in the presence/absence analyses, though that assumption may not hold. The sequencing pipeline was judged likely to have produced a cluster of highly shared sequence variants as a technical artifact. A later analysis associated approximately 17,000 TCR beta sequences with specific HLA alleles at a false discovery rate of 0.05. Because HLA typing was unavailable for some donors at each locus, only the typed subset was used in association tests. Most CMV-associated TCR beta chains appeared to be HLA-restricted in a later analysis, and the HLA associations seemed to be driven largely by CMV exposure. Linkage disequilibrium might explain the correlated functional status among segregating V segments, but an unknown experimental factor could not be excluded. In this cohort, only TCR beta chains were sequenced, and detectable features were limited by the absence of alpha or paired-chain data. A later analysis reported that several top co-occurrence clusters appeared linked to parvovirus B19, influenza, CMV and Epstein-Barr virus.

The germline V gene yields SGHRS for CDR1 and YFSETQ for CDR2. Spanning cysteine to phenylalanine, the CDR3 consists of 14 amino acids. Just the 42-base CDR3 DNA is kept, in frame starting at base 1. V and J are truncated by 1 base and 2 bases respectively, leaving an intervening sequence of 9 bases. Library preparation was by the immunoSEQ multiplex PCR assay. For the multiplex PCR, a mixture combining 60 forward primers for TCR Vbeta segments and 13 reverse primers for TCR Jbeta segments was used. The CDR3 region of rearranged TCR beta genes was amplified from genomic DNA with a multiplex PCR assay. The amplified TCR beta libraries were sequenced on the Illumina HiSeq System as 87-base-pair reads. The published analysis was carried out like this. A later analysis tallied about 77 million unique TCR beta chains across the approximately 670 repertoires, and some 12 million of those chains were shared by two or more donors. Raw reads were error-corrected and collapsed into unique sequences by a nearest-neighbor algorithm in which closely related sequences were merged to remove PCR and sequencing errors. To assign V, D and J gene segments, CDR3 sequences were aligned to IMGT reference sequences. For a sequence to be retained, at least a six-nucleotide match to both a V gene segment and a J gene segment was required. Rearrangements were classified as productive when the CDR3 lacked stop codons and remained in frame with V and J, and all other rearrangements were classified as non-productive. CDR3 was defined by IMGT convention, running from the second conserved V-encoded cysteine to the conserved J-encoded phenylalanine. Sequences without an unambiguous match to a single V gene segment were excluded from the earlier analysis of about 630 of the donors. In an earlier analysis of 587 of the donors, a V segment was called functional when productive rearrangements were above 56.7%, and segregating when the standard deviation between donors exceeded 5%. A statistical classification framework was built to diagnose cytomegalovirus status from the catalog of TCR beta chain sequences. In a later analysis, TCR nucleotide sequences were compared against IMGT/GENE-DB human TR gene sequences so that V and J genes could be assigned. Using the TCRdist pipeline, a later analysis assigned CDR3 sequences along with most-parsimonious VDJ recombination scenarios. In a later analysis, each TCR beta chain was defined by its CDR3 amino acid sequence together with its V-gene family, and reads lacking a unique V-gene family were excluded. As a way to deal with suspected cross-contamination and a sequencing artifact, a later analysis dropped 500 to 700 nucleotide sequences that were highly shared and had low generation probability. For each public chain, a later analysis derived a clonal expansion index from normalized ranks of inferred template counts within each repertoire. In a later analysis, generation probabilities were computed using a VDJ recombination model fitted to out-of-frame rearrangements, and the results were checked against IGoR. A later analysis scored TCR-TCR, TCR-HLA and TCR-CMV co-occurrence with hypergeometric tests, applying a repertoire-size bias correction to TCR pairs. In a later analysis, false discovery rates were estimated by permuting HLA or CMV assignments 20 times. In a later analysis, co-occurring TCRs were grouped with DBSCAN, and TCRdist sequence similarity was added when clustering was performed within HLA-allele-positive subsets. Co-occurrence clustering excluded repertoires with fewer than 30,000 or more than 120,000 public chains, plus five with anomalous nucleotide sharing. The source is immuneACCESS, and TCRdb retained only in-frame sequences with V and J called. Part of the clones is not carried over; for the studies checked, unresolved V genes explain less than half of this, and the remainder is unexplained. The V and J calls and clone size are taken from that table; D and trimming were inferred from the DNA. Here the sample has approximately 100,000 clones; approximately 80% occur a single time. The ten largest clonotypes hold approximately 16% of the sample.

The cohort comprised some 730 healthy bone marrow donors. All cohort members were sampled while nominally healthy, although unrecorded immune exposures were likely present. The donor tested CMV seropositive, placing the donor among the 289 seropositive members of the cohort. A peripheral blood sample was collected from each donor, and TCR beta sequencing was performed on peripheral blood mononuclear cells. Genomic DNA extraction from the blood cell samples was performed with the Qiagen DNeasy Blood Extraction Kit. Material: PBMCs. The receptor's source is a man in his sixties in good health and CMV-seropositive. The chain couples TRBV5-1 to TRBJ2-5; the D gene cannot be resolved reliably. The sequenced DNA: TGCGCCAGCAGCTTGTCAGGCAATCAAGAGACCCAGTACTTC. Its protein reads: CASSLSGNQETQYF.